This T cell receptor beta chain was observed in a study of blood T cell repertoires in COVID-19. Background on the study: From T cells, B-cell-depleted T cells, or PBMCs came the material, which was cDNA or gDNA.

Germline loops: CDR1 LNHDA, CDR2 SQIVND (reference sequence). V was clipped by 6 bases and J by 3 bases, with 12 bases between them. The CDR3 extends over 13 amino acids. Per the original data handling: The authors estimated nucleated cell counts from reference gene primer amplification. The assay was immunoSEQ multiplex PCR, and TCRdb's table has in-frame clones only and misses some. The DNA gave D and trimming, while V, J and clone size come from that table. The sample includes around 250,000 clones, 86% seen only once; the top ten take roughly 1.6%. Sequencing input: peripheral blood. This clonotype originated in a woman aged 60-75 years who had recovered from COVID-19. The chain has TRBV19 and TRBJ2-7; TRBD2 might be the D (5 bases). CDR3 sequence: CASRATGSYEQYF. The CDR3 DNA reads TGTGCCAGTAGGGCAACGGGGAGCTACGAGCAGTACTTC.